The 8 T cell receptor beta chains below come from one sample, sequenced in a study of CD8 T cells in Susac syndrome. RNA amounts of about 0.5 to 1 ug underwent reverse transcription with random hexamers. Using its own MiXCR run on the immunoSEQ multiplex PCR reads, TCRdb lists one record per CDR3 protein. The sample lists 180,000 or so distinct CDR3 sequences; about 95% were seen once. The specimen sequenced was CD4+ T cells from PBMCs. These receptors all come from a human donor in good health.

The rearrangement joins TRBV30 to TRBJ2-7; D may match TRBD1 or TRBD2 (6 bases each). Germline values: CDR1 GTSNPN, CDR2 SVGIG (reference sequence). The V end lost 2 bases, the J end lost 6 bases, and 11 bases lay between the germline ends. The CDR3 contains 12 residues. DNA of the CDR3: TGTGCCTGGAGTAAACAGGGAGGCGAGCAGTACTTC. This translates into CAWSKQGGEQYF.

The V gene is TRBV27, the J gene TRBJ2-5; 8 bases line up with TRBD2. CDR3 length: 16 amino acids. The germline gives CDR1 MNHEY, CDR2 SMNVEV (reference sequence). The V and J ends lost 3 bases and 4 bases, in that order; junction bases with no gene match: 10. This CDR3 is CASSFIGRGDRETQYF. The CDR3 DNA follows: TGTGCCAGCAGTTTCATAGGGCGGGGGGATCGAGAGACCCAGTACTTC.

The V and J genes are TRBV7-2 and TRBJ2-3; TRBD2 matches at 9 bases. Germline V gives CDR1 SGHTA, CDR2 FQGNSA. Germline trimming cut 5 bases from V and 2 bases from J; bases unmatched to any gene: 5. This CDR3 has 15 amino acids. This CDR3 reads CASSMTSGNTDTQYF. The CDR3, as DNA: TGTGCCAGCAGCATGACTAGCGGAAACACAGATACGCAGTATTTT.

The rearrangement uses TRBV29-1 and TRBJ2-3; TRBD1 agrees at 7 bases. CDR1 and CDR2 from the germline V gene are SQVTM and ANQGSEA. There are 12 residues in the CDR3. The CDR3 DNA is TGCACCTTCCGGGACAGCTTGGATACGCAGTATTTT. Translated: CTFRDSLDTQYF.

The chain has TRBV7-9 and TRBJ2-7, with 10 bases aligning to TRBD1. CDR1 and CDR2 (germline): SEHNR, FQNEAQ (reference sequence). The CDR3 covers 15 residues. Losses at the gene ends were 5 bases for V and 0 bases for J; bases not matched to a gene: 4. In nucleotides, the CDR3 is TGTGCCAGCAGCACGGGACAGGGGAGCTCCTACGAGCAGTACTTC. As protein: CASSTGQGSSYEQYF. The full variable domain, completed using reference TRBV7-9 and TRBJ2-7, is DTGVSQNPRHKITKRGQNVTFRCDPISEHNRLYWYRQTLGQGPEFLTYFQNEAQLEKSRLLSDRFSAERPKGSFSTLEIQRTEQGDSAMYLCASSTGQGSSYEQYFGPGTRLTVT.

This chain connects TRBV20-1 to TRBJ1-2, with 7 bases fitting TRBD1. Germline V gives CDR1 DFQATT, CDR2 SNEGSKA (reference sequence). The V gene end was trimmed by 0 bases and the J gene end by 4 bases; junction bases not matched to a gene: 5. The CDR3 is 14 amino acids. CDR3 sequence: CSARDDRVIYGYTF. For the CDR3, the DNA is TGCAGTGCTAGAGATGACAGGGTGATCTATGGCTACACCTTC.

CDR3 protein: CASSLGPGRTDTQYF. The DNA of the CDR3 is TGTGCCAGCAGCTTAGGGCCAGGACGAACTGATACGCAGTATTTT. This chain uses TRBV7-2 with TRBJ2-3; D is uncertain. Germline loops: CDR1 SGHTA, CDR2 FQGNSA. V gave up 1 base and J gave up 6 bases, with 14 bases separating them. The CDR3 is 15 amino acids. Full variable domain (remainder filled in from reference TRBV7-2 and TRBJ2-3): GAGVSQSPSNKVTEKGKDVELRCDPISGHTALYWYRQSLGQGLEFLIYFQGNSAPDKSGLPSDRFSAERTGGSVSTLTIQRTQQEDSAVYLCASSLGPGRTDTQYFGPGTRLTVL.

J is TRBJ2-5 and V is TRBV5-1, with 11 bases aligning to TRBD2. Germline loops: CDR1 SGHRS, CDR2 YFSETQ. Trimming took 3 bases from V and 3 from J; bases not matched to a gene: 4. CDR3 length equals 15 residues. The CDR3 here is CASSWGLAEKETQYF. The CDR3 DNA is TGCGCCAGCAGCTGGGGACTAGCGGAAAAAGAGACCCAGTACTTC.